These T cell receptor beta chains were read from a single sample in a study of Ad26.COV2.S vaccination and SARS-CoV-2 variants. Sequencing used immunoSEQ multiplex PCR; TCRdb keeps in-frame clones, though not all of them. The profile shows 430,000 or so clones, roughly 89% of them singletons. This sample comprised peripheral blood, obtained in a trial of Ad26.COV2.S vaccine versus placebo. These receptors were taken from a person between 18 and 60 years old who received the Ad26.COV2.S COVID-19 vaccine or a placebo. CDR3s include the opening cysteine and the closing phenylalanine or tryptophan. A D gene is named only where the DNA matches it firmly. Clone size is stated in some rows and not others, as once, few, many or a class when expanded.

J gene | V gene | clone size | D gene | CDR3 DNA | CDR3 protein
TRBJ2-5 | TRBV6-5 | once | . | TGTGCCAGCACCGACGTTGGCGAGACCCAGTACTTC | CASTDVGETQYF
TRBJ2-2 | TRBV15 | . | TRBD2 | TGTGCCACCCGAGGGACTAGCGGGGGGGCCTGGGTCGGGGAGCTGTTTTTT | CATRGTSGGAWVGELFF
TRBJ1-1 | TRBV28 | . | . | TGTGCCAGCAGTCTCGTGGAGAACACTGAAGCTTTCTTT | CASSLVENTEAFF
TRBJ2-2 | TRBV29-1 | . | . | TGCAGCGTCGGGACCCAGAACACCGGGGAGCTGTTTTTT | CSVGTQNTGELFF
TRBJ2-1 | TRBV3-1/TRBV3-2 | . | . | TGTGCCAGCAGCCAAACCGGTAGGAATGAGCAGTTCTTC | CASSQTGRNEQFF
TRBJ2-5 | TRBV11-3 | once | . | TGTGCCAGCAGACCTACAGGCCAAGAGACCCAGTACTTC | CASRPTGQETQYF
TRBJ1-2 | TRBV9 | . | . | TGTGCCAGCAAGCTTGACGGTGGCTACACCTTC | CASKLDGGYTF
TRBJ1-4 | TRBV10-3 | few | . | TGTGCCACGGGACAATATAATGAAAAACTGTTTTTT | CATGQYNEKLFF
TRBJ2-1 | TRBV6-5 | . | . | TGTGCCGCCGGACCGATTTTCTACAATGAGCAGTTCTTC | CAAGPIFYNEQFF
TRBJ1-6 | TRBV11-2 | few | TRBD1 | TGTGCCAGCAGATTATCCAGGGGGCGAAATTCACCCCTCCACTTT | CASRLSRGRNSPLHF
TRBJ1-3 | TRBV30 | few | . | TGTGCCTGGAGTTTCGGCTCTGGAAACACCATATATTTT | CAWSFGSGNTIYF
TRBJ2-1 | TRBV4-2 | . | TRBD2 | TGTGCCAGCAGACTTAGCGGGAGTCCCTACAATGAGCAGTTCTTC | CASRLSGSPYNEQFF
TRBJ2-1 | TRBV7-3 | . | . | TGTGCCAGCAGCTTAGGATTAGGGGGATACAATGAGCAGTTCTTC | CASSLGLGGYNEQFF
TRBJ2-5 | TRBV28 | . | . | TGTGCCAGCAGTCCAGATGAAGGGTGGGGGACCCAGTACTTC | CASSPDEGWGTQYF
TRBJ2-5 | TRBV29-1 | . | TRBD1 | TGCAGCTCGGGGACAGGGAACTATGGTGAGACCCAGTACTTC | CSSGTGNYGETQYF
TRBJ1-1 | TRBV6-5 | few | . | TGTGCCAGCAGGAGGGGGAGCGGCACTGAAGCTTTCTTT | CASRRGSGTEAFF
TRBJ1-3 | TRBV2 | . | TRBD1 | TGTGCCAGCAGTGCTACCACAGGGGCTGGAAACACCATATATTTT | CASSATTGAGNTIYF
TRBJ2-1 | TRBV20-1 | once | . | TGCAGTGCTAGTTCGGGGGTCTCCTACAATGAGCAGTTCTTC | CSASSGVSYNEQFF
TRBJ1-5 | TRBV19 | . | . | TGTGCCAGTAGTACCCGGACGGGGAGCTGGTCCATTCAGCCCCAGCATTTT | CASSTRTGSWSIQPQHF
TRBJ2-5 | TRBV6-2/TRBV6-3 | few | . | TGTGCCAGCAGCCTTCCCTTGGGGCTGGAGACCCAGTACTTC | CASSLPLGLETQYF
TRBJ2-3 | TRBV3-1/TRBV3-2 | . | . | TGTGCCAGCAGCGAAACAGCCGGGTGGGGCGCAGATACGCAGTATTTT | CASSETAGWGADTQYF
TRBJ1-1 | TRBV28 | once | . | TGTGCCAGCAGCCGCGGGAGGTGGGGCACTGAAGCTTTCTTT | CASSRGRWGTEAFF
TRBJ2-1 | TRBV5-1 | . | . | TGCGCCAGCAGCTTGGACCAGGGGGGTGAGCAGTTCTTC | CASSLDQGGEQFF
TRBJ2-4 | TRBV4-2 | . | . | TGTGCCAGCAGCCAAGATTGGCAGGGAGAGAAGTACTTC | CASSQDWQGEKYF
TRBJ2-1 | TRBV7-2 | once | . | TGTGCCAGCAGCTTAGTTGGTTGGGTCTACAATGAGCAGTTCTTC | CASSLVGWVYNEQFF
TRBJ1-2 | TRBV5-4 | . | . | TGTGCCAGCAGCTTGGCCGGGGTGTTTGAAGCTCGGGGTGGCTACACCTTC | CASSLAGVFEARGGYTF
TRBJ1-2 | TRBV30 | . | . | TGTGCCTGGAGCGGACAACGCCAGGACTATGGCTACACCTTC | CAWSGQRQDYGYTF